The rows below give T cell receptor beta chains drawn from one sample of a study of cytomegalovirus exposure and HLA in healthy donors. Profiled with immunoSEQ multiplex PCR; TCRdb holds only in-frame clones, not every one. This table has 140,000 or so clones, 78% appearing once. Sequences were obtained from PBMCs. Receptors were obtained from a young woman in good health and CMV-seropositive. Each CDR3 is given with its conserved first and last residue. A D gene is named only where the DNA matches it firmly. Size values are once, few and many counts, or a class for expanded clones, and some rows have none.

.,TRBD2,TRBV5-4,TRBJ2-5,TGTGCCAGCAGCAAAATAGCGGGAGGCCAAGAGACCCAGTACTTC,CASSKIAGGQETQYF
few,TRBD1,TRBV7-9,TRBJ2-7,TGTGCCAGCAGCTCCCAGAACAGGGGCCCCCGGTACTTC,CASSSQNRGPRYF
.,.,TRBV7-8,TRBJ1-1,TGTGCCAGCCGAGTGAACACTGAAGCTTTCTTT,CASRVNTEAFF
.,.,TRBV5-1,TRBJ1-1,TGCGCCAGCAGTCAATACAGGGCAAACACTGAAGCTTTCTTT,CASSQYRANTEAFF
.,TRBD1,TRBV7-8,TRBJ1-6,TGTGCGTCTAAGAGTGGGACAGGCAATTCACCCCTCCACTTT,CASKSGTGNSPLHF
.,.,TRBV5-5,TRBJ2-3,TGTGCCAGCAGCCTCTGGGCGGGGAACACAGATACGCAGTATTTT,CASSLWAGNTDTQYF
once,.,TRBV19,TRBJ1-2,TGTGCCAGTAGTATAGATGTTCGGGACACTTATGGCTACACCTTC,CASSIDVRDTYGYTF
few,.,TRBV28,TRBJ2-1,TGTGCCAGCAGTTTAAACTATCCAGATCCCAATGAGCAGTTCTTC,CASSLNYPDPNEQFF
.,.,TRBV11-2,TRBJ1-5,TGTGCCAGCAGCTCAACGGAGGGGCAGCCCCAGCATTTT,CASSSTEGQPQHF
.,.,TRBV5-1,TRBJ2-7,TGCGCCAGCAGCTTGGAAGGGGCCTACGAGCAGTACTTC,CASSLEGAYEQYF
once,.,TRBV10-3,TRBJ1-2,TGTGCCATCAGTGAGTCGACCCAGGGGAGAAATGGCTACACCTTC,CAISESTQGRNGYTF
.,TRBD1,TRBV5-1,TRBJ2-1,TGCGCCAGCAGCTCCTCGACAGGGGGCAATGAGCAGTTCTTC,CASSSSTGGNEQFF
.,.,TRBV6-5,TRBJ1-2,TGTGCCAGCAGTTACTCGACGGAGCTGGGCTATGGCTACACCTTC,CASSYSTELGYGYTF
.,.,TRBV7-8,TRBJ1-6,TGTGCCAGCAGCCCCAGACTCTATAATTCACCCCTCCACTTT,CASSPRLYNSPLHF
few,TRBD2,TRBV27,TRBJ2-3,TGTGCCAGCAGTGCTGTTAGCGGGGGAATAGATACGCAGTATTTT,CASSAVSGGIDTQYF
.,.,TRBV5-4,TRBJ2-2,TGTGCCAGCAGCCTACAGGGCGCGAACACCGGGGAGCTGTTTTTT,CASSLQGANTGELFF
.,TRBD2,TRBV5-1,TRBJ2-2,TGCGCCAGCAGCCCCGGGGGGGGAACCGGGGAGCTGTTTTTT,CASSPGGGTGELFF
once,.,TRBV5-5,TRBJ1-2,TGTGCCAGCAGCTTGCCCGGGGGGACTAACTATGGCTACACCTTC,CASSLPGGTNYGYTF
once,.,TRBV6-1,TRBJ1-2,TGTGCCAGCAGTGCTGGGAGGGGCTATGGCTACACCTTC,CASSAGRGYGYTF
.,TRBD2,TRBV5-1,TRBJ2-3,TGCGCCAGCAGCGCGGGGGGGCCTATAGATACGCAGTATTTT,CASSAGGPIDTQYF
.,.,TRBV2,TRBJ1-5,TGTGCCAGCAGTGAAGGTTTCCTGCAGAGCAATCAGCCCCAGCATTTT,CASSEGFLQSNQPQHF
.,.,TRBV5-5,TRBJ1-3,TGTGCCAGCAGCTTGGTCGCGGGGCCTGGAAACACCATATATTTT,CASSLVAGPGNTIYF
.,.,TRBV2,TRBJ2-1,TGTGCCAGCAGTGACAGGGTCCTCTACAATGAGCAGTTCTTC,CASSDRVLYNEQFF
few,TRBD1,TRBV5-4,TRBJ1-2,TGTGCCAGCAGCTCCGACAGGGGGCTAGGTGTTGGCTACACCTTC,CASSSDRGLGVGYTF
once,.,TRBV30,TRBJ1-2,TGTGCCTGGAGTCCCACAGGGAGAGAGGGCTACACCTTC,CAWSPTGREGYTF
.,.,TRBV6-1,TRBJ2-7,TGTGCCGCGGCTCTGAGCTCCTACGAGCAGTACTTC,CAAALSSYEQYF
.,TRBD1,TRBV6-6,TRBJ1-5,TGTGCCAGCAGTTGGGTTTACTGGCAGGGGGCTCAGCCCCAGCATTTT,CASSWVYWQGAQPQHF
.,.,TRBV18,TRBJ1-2,TGTGCCAGCTCAGTATCTAACTATGGCTACACCTTC,CASSVSNYGYTF
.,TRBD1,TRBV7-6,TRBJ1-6,TGTGCCAGCAGCAGCACCGGGACAGGATCAAATTCACCCCTCCACTTT,CASSSTGTGSNSPLHF